This T cell receptor (beta chain) was identified during a study of blood T cell repertoires in COVID-19. The overall study: The United States, Italy and Spain were the sources of the acute and convalescent COVID-19 samples.

Germline V lookup: CDR1 GTSNPN, CDR2 SVGIG (reference sequence). The junction had 4 bases not matched to a gene; V was cut back by 0 bases and J by 13 bases. The CDR3 covers 11 residues. Authors' methods: The assay estimated nucleated cells by amplifying reference gene primers. TCRdb's table, derived via immunoSEQ multiplex PCR, lists solely in-frame clones and lacks some. For V, J and clone size, that table is used; D and trimming come from the DNA. The repertoire holds approximately 250,000 clones, with roughly 90% as singletons. Seattle-derived patients entered the study during active infection and were followed longitudinally.

The sample comprised peripheral blood. The chain links TRBV30 to TRBJ1-1, with 8 bases lining up with TRBD1. The TCR sequence derives from a woman in her seventies with COVID-19, enrolled during active disease. The CDR3 nucleotides are TGTGCCTGGAGTGTACTTACAGGGGGTTTCTTT. Protein: CAWSVLTGGFF.